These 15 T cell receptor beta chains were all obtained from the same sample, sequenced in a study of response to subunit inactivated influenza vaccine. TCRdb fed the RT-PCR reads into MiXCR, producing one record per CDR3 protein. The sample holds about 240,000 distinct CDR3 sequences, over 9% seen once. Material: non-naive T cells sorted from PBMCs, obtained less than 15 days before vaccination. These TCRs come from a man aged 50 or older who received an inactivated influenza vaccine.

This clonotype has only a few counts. In DNA, the CDR3 is TGTGCCAGTATTCGAGCGGCTACCATGAACACCGGGGAGCTGTTTTTT. This translates into CASIRAATMNTGELFF. The V gene is TRBV19, the J gene TRBJ2-2; D is possibly TRBD2 (5 bases). Trimming removed 7 bases from V and 1 base from J, with 16 bases in between. Germline V CDR1 and CDR2: LNHDA, SQIVND (reference sequence). The CDR3 totals 16 residues.

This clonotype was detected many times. The CDR3 protein is CATSDSRLAGSDIQYF. DNA of the CDR3: TGTGCCACCAGTGATTCTAGACTAGCGGGATCGGACATTCAGTACTTC. The V and J genes are TRBV24-1 and TRBJ2-4; 11 bases fit TRBD2. Per germline, CDR1 KGHDR and CDR2 SFDVKD. V lost 2 bases, J lost 8 bases, and 7 bases stayed unmatched. CDR3 length: 16 amino acids.

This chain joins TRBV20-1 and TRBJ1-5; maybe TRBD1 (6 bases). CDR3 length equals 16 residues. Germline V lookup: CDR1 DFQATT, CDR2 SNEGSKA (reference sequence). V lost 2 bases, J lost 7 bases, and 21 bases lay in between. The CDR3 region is CSARPPGAARTQPQHF. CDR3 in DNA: TGCAGTGCTAGACCCCCAGGGGCCGCACGTACACAGCCCCAGCATTTT.

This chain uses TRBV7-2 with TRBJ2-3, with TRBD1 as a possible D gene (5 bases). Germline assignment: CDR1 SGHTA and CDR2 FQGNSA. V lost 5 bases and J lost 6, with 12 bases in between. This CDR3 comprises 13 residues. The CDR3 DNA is TGTGCCAGCAGCGCCTCAGGGTTGGATACGCAGTATTTT. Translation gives CASSASGLDTQYF.

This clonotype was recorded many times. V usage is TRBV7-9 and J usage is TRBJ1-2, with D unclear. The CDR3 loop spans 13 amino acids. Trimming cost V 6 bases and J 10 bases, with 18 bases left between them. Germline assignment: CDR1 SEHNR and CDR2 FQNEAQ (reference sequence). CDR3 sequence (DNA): TGTGCCAGCAGACCATCCTCGGGGATCAACTACACCTTC. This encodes CASRPSSGINYTF. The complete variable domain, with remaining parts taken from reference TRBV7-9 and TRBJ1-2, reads DTGVSQNPRHKITKRGQNVTFRCDPISEHNRLYWYRQTLGQGPEFLTYFQNEAQLEKSRLLSDRFSAERPKGSFSTLEIQRTEQGDSAMYLCASRPSSGINYTFGSGTRLTVV.

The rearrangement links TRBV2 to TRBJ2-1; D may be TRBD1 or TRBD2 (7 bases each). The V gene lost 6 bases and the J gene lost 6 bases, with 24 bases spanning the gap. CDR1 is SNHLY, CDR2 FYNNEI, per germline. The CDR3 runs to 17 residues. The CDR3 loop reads CASSRPGAGGGVNEQFF. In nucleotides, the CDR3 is TGTGCCAGCAGCCGGCCAGGGGCAGGGGGAGGGGTCAATGAGCAGTTCTTC.

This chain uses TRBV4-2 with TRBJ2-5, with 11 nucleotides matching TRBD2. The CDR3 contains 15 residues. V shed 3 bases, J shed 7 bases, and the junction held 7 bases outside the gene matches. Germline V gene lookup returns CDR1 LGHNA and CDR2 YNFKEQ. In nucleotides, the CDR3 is TGTGCCAGCAGCCAGGATAGCGGGGGGGCGGGGACCCAGTACTTC. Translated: CASSQDSGGAGTQYF.

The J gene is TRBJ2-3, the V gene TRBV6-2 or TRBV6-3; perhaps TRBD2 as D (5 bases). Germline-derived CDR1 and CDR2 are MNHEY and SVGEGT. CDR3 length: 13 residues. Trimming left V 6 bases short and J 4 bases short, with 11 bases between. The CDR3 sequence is CASRRLAPDTQYF. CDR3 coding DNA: TGTGCCAGCAGACGGCTAGCCCCAGATACGCAGTATTTT.

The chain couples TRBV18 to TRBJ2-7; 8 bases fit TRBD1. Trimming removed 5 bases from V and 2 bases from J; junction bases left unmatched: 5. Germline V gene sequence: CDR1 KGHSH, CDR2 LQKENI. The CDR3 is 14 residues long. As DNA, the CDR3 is TGTGCCAGCTCAACCGGACAGGGTACCTACGAGCAGTACTTC. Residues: CASSTGQGTYEQYF.

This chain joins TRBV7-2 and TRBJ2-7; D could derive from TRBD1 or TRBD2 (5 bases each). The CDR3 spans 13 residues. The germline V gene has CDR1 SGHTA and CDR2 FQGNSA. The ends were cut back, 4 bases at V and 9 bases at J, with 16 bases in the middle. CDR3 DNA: TGTGCCAGCAGCTCAGGGACCGCTAAGGGGCAGTACTTC. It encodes CASSSGTAKGQYF.

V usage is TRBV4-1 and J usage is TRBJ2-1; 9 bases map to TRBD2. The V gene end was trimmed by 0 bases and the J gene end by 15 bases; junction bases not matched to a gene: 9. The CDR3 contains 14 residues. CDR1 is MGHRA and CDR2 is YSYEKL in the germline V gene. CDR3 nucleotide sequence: TGCGCCAGCAGCCAAGATCAAGCGGGGGGCCGAGCGTTCTTC. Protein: CASSQDQAGGRAFF.

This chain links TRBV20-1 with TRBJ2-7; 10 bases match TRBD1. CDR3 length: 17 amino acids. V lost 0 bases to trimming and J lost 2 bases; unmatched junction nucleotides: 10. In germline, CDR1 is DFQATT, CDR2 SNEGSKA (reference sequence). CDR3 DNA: TGCAGTGCTAGAGATCGAAGCGCCGGGACAGGGGCCTACGAGCAGTACTTC. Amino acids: CSARDRSAGTGAYEQYF.

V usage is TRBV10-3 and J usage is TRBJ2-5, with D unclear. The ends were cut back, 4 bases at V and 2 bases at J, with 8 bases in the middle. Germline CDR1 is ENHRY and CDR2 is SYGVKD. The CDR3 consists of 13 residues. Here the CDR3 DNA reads TGTGCCATCAGTGTGGGGAAGCAAGAGACCCAGTACTTC. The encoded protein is CAISVGKQETQYF.

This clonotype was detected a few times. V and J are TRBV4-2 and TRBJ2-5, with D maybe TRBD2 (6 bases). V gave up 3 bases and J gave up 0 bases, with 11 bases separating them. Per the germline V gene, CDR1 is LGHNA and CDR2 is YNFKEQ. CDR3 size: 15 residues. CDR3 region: CASSHRGLDQETQYF. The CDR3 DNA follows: TGTGCCAGCAGCCATCGGGGACTGGACCAAGAGACCCAGTACTTC.

Here the CDR3 reads CASSEVGGATETQYF. DNA of the CDR3: TGCGCCAGCAGTGAGGTAGGGGGCGCAACGGAGACCCAGTACTTC. The rearrangement uses TRBV10-2 and TRBJ2-5; 7 bases are shared with TRBD1. This CDR3 has 15 residues. Germline CDR1 is WSHSY and CDR2 is SAAADI. Losses at the gene ends were 2 bases for V and 5 bases for J; bases not matched to a gene: 8.